This is a list of T cell receptor beta chains from one sample in a study of cytomegalovirus exposure and HLA in healthy donors. Libraries were prepared by immunoSEQ multiplex PCR; TCRdb keeps only in-frame clonotypes and omits some of them. There are 150,000 to 200,000 clones in the sample; under 70% occur only once, and around 3% lies in the top ten. Source material: PBMCs. The receptors come from a woman between 40 and 55 years old in good health and CMV-seropositive. The conserved cysteine and the conserved F or W are not part of the CDR3 here.

J gene | V gene | CDR3 protein
. | TRBV5-6 | ASSLRSSITPYEQY
TRBJ1-4 | TRBV18 | ASSVGEANEKLF
TRBJ2-5 | TRBV18 | ASSPPSVETQY
TRBJ1-2 | TRBV5-1 | ASSLDRGNYGYT
TRBJ2-1 | TRBV5-1 | ASSPQSYNEQF
TRBJ2-2 | TRBV7-9 | ASSLPPRLAGNTGELF
TRBJ2-3 | TRBV6-1 | ASTPIRGGTDTQY
TRBJ1-2 | TRBV6-1 | ASTHSNYGYT
. | TRBV6-1 | ASTGQGWGEQY
TRBJ1-1 | TRBV19 | AGRASGNTEAF
TRBJ2-3 | TRBV4-1 | ASSQDAAGEGTQY
TRBJ1-1 | TRBV28 | ASRPGQWNTEAF
TRBJ1-2 | TRBV29-1 | SVAKGAGGYT
TRBJ2-3 | TRBV5-1 | ASWGGQPGDTQY
TRBJ2-2 | TRBV6-5 | ASSYSAPANTGELF
TRBJ1-1 | TRBV7-2 | ASSLAQGRNTEAF